Listed below are T cell receptor beta chains from one sample, sequenced in a study of siplizumab effects on memory and regulatory T cells. The method was immunoSEQ multiplex PCR; TCRdb's version includes in-frame clones alone and lacks a portion of them. The sample lists about 100,000 clones, over 90% occurring once. Sequenced material: Tregs sorted from blood. These receptor sequences come from a human donor in good health. Both conserved end residues are part of each CDR3. A D gene is named only where the DNA matches it firmly. Size values are once, few and many counts, or a class for expanded clones, and some rows have none.

TRBJ2-1,NA,TRBV10-1,NA,CASSETDRSYNEQFF,TGCGCCAGCAGTGAAACAGACAGGTCCTACAATGAGCAGTTCTTC
TRBJ2-7,NA,TRBV7-6,TRBD1,CASSLAGQAGSYEQYF,TGTGCCAGCAGCTTAGCAGGACAGGCCGGCTCCTACGAGCAGTACTTC
TRBJ2-5,NA,TRBV6-6,NA,CASSRITGPQTQYF,TGTGCCAGCAGCCGGATTACGGGGCCACAGACCCAGTACTTC
TRBJ2-1,NA,TRBV7-3,TRBD1,CASSPTGQGVIYEQFF,TGTGCCAGCAGCCCGACGGGGCAGGGGGTAATATATGAGCAGTTCTTC
TRBJ1-1,NA,TRBV4-1,TRBD1,CASSQRTGAYTEAFF,TGCGCCAGCAGCCAACGGACAGGAGCCTACACTGAAGCTTTCTTT
TRBJ2-7,once,TRBV6-5,NA,CASRRHAYYEQYF,TGTGCCAGCAGAAGACACGCTTACTACGAGCAGTACTTC
TRBJ2-7,NA,TRBV9,TRBD2,CASSVELAGGEQYF,TGTGCCAGCAGCGTAGAGCTAGCGGGAGGCGAGCAGTACTTC
TRBJ2-7,NA,TRBV7-9,NA,CASINNRKGPYEQYF,TGTGCCAGCATCAATAACCGTAAGGGACCCTACGAGCAGTACTTC
TRBJ1-1,NA,TRBV7-2,TRBD1,CASRTGGRTEAFF,TGTGCCAGCAGGACAGGGGGCCGCACTGAAGCTTTCTTT
TRBJ2-1,NA,TRBV7-2,NA,CASSLRSAGDNEQFF,TGTGCCAGCAGCTTAAGGAGCGCCGGAGACAATGAGCAGTTCTTC
TRBJ1-2,NA,TRBV27,NA,CASSPTPDRQEWYTF,TGTGCCAGCTCCCCCACACCCGACAGGCAAGAGTGGTACACCTTC
TRBJ2-3,NA,TRBV4-1,TRBD2,CASRVGLATDTQYF,TGCGCCAGCAGAGTGGGACTAGCAACCGATACGCAGTATTTT
TRBJ1-1,NA,TRBV19,TRBD1,CASSMRTGENTEAFF,TGTGCCAGTAGTATGAGGACAGGGGAGAACACTGAAGCTTTCTTT
TRBJ2-7,NA,TRBV18,NA,CASSPQGRNEQYF,TGTGCCAGCTCACCACAGGGGAGGAACGAGCAGTACTTC
TRBJ1-1,NA,TRBV15,NA,CATSRGKGPMNTEAFF,TGTGCCACCAGCAGAGGAAAAGGCCCCATGAACACTGAAGCTTTCTTT
TRBJ1-1,few,TRBV6-5,TRBD1,CASSYRTGGTEAFF,TGTGCCAGCAGTTACCGGACAGGGGGAACTGAAGCTTTCTTT
TRBJ2-3,NA,TRBV27,TRBD1,CASTSGGVGTDTQYF,TGTGCCAGCACCTCAGGGGGCGTCGGTACAGATACGCAGTATTTT
TRBJ1-2,NA,TRBV7-9,NA,CASSLDLPGSYGYTF,TGTGCCAGCAGCTTAGACCTACCGGGTTCCTATGGCTACACCTTC
TRBJ1-1,NA,TRBV6-1,TRBD1,CASMDRSLKNTEAFF,TGTGCCAGCATGGACAGGAGTTTGAAGAACACTGAAGCTTTCTTT
TRBJ2-1,NA,TRBV9,TRBD2,CASSVEAGGQMNEQFF,TGTGCCAGCAGCGTAGAAGCGGGGGGGCAAATGAATGAGCAGTTCTTC
TRBJ1-6,NA,TRBV9,NA,CASSSPIGQGNSPLHF,TGTGCCAGCAGCTCGCCAATAGGGCAGGGGAATTCACCCCTCCACTTT
TRBJ2-6,NA,TRBV5-1,NA,CASSLWGASGANVLTF,TGCGCCAGCAGCTTGTGGGGAGCCTCTGGGGCCAACGTCCTGACTTTC
TRBJ1-1,NA,TRBV7-8,NA,CASRRTVLNTEAFF,TGTGCCAGCAGAAGGACAGTTTTGAACACTGAAGCTTTCTTT
TRBJ1-4,NA,TRBV28,NA,CASSSGYEKLFF,TGTGCCAGCAGTTCGGGGTATGAAAAACTGTTTTTT
TRBJ2-1,NA,TRBV25-1,TRBD1,CASTGQGQGEQFF,TGTGCCAGCACTGGACAGGGTCAGGGTGAGCAGTTCTTC
TRBJ2-7,NA,TRBV7-8,NA,CASSLQRLAGYEQYF,TGTGCCAGCAGCTTACAACGGTTGGCGGGCTACGAGCAGTACTTC
TRBJ2-5,NA,TRBV11-2,NA,CASSSDPWQETQYF,TGTGCCAGCAGCTCGGATCCGTGGCAAGAGACCCAGTACTTC
TRBJ1-1,NA,TRBV30,NA,CAWSEGRNTEAFF,TGTGCCTGGAGTGAGGGGAGGAACACTGAAGCTTTCTTT
TRBJ2-5,few,TRBV6-5,NA,CASSPGTSRRASQYF,TGTGCCAGCAGCCCCGGGACTTCCAGACGTGCGTCCCAGTACTTC
TRBJ1-1,NA,TRBV5-1,NA,CASSFRSMNTEAFF,TGCGCCAGCAGCTTCAGATCTATGAACACTGAAGCTTTCTTT
TRBJ2-5,NA,TRBV4-1,TRBD2,CASTKGSSGTLLQETQYF,TGCGCCAGCACCAAAGGGTCTAGCGGGACCCTTCTACAAGAGACCCAGTACTTC
TRBJ2-1,NA,TRBV11-3,NA,CASSLGGLSSYNEQFF,TGTGCCAGCAGCTTAGGAGGCCTTAGCTCCTACAATGAGCAGTTCTTC
TRBJ1-6,NA,TRBV27,NA,CASSLTFNSPLHF,TGTGCCAGCAGTTTAACTTTTAATTCACCCCTCCACTTT
TRBJ2-3,NA,TRBV5-1,NA,CASNVDLYTDTQYF,TGCGCCAGCAATGTAGACCTGTACACAGATACGCAGTATTTT
TRBJ1-1,NA,TRBV4-3,TRBD1,CASSQSGGLSRAFF,TGCGCCAGCAGCCAATCAGGGGGGCTAAGTAGAGCTTTCTTT
TRBJ1-1,NA,TRBV20-1,NA,CSARTGWVAFF,TGCAGTGCTAGAACGGGGTGGGTAGCTTTCTTT
TRBJ1-1,NA,TRBV4-1,NA,CASSQDKYTEAFF,TGCGCCAGCAGCCAGGACAAATACACTGAAGCTTTCTTT
TRBJ2-7,NA,TRBV5-4,NA,CASSLGLARTYEQYF,TGTGCCAGCAGCTTGGGGTTAGCGCGGACCTACGAGCAGTACTTC
TRBJ1-4,NA,TRBV5-1,NA,CASSDQGNEKLFF,TGCGCCAGCAGCGACCAGGGGAATGAAAAACTGTTTTTT
TRBJ2-5,NA,TRBV7-6,TRBD2,CASSLLPGTSGRVRVRETQYF,TGTGCCAGCAGCTTACTTCCCGGGACTAGCGGGAGGGTGCGGGTCAGAGAGACCCAGTACTTC
TRBJ2-1,NA,TRBV27,NA,CASSFYLGEQFF,TGTGCCAGCAGTTTCTACCTGGGTGAGCAGTTCTTC
TRBJ2-1,NA,TRBV27,TRBD2,CASRLAGYNEQFF,TGTGCCAGCCGCTTAGCGGGCTACAATGAGCAGTTCTTC
TRBJ2-7,once,TRBV2,TRBD2,CASRTTSGGPYEQYF,TGTGCCAGCAGGACCACTAGCGGGGGTCCCTACGAGCAGTACTTC
TRBJ1-1,NA,TRBV6-1,NA,CASRRRRLEDTEAFF,TGTGCCAGCAGGCGAAGGAGGCTTGAGGACACTGAAGCTTTCTTT
TRBJ2-1,NA,TRBV9,NA,CASSGGLGNEQFF,TGTGCCAGCAGCGGGGGGCTGGGGAATGAGCAGTTCTTC
TRBJ1-2,NA,TRBV5-6,NA,CASYLGAVRYGYTF,TGTGCCAGCTACTTGGGGGCAGTCCGCTACGGCTACACCTTC
TRBJ2-6,NA,TRBV5-1,NA,CASSGVSGANVLTF,TGCGCCAGCAGCGGGGTCTCTGGGGCCAACGTCCTGACTTTC
TRBJ1-2,NA,TRBV25-1,NA,CASILARRVYGYTF,TGTGCCAGCATCCTGGCCCGGCGGGTTTATGGCTACACCTTC